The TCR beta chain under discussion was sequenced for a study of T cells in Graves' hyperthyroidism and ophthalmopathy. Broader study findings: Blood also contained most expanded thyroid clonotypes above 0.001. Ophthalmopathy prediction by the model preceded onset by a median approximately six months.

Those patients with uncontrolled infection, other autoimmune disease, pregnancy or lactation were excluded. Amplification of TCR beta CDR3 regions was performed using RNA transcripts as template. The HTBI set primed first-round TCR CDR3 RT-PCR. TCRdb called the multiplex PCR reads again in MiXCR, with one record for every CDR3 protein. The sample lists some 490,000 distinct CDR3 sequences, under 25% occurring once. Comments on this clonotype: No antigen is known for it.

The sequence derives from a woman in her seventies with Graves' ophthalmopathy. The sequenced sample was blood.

The CDR3 sequence: CASSQTGTGGPTDTQYF. The CDR3 nucleotides are TGTGCCAGCAGTCAGACCGGGACAGGGGGCCCCACAGATACGCAGTATTTT. The rearrangement links TRBV6-1 to TRBJ2-3, with 12 bases aligning to TRBD1. After removal of 5 bases from V and 2 bases from J, the junction contained 8 bases not matched to a gene. The germline V gene encodes CDR1 MNHNS and CDR2 SASEGT. The CDR3 sequence is 17 residues long.